The present TCR beta chain was sequenced within a study of control samples from healthy donors and cancer patients (TCRdb year 2020). Worth noting for this clone: Its target antigen remains unknown. One base away there is no much larger clone; base qualities are not given.

The library was made by the immunoSEQ multiplex PCR assay. TCRdb mirrors the immuneACCESS table, restricted to in-frame sequences. Some clones are absent from its copies; in checked studies, under half trace to an unresolved V gene, and the reason for the others is unknown. This sample lists approximately 140,000 clones; roughly 92% were detected once. The biggest ten clones account for roughly 12% of the sample. At the junction V is shortened by 2 bases and J by 6 bases, with 17 bases in between. The CDR3 spans 15 residues, from the cysteine through the phenylalanine. Here the CDR3 DNA is all that survives: 45 bases in frame from base 1. CDR1 and CDR2 are drawn from the germline V gene (reference sequence): SGHKS, YYEKEE.

The sequence came from a man aged 25 to 40 in good health. The material sequenced was blood. The rearrangement joined TRBV5-5 to TRBJ1-1; a tentative D call is TRBD1 (5 bases match). The DNA reads as follows: TGTGCCAGCAGCTTACGTACCGGGACGACCCCTGAAGCTTTCTTT. Its coded protein is CASSLRTGTTPEAFF.